The 8 T cell receptor beta chains presented below share a single source sample, sequenced in a study of T cells in Graves' hyperthyroidism and ophthalmopathy. From RNA transcripts, TCR beta CDR3 regions were amplified. Researchers ran a first-round RT-PCR on the TCR CDR3 using the HTBI primer set. One entry per CDR3 protein results from TCRdb running MiXCR on the multiplex PCR reads. Counted here are 370,000 or so distinct CDR3 sequences, approximately 15% occurring once; the ten biggest clones make up less than 25%. The sequenced material came from blood. Receptor source: a man between 25 and 39 years old with Graves' hyperthyroidism that later progressed to Graves' ophthalmopathy.

In nucleotides, the CDR3 is TGTGCCAGTAGTATAGCGCGGGGGAATGAGCAGTTCTTC. Translation gives CASSIARGNEQFF. This rearrangement joins TRBV19 to TRBJ2-1; TRBD2 matches 7 bases. The V segment lost 1 base and the J segment 7 bases; nucleotides outside the gene matches: 1. This CDR3 is 13 amino acids long. Germline V CDR1 and CDR2: LNHDA, SQIVND (reference sequence).

Concerning this clonotype itself: One end of the junction is discordant with germline, which a read error may explain. V and J are TRBV12-3 or TRBV12-4 and TRBJ2-5, with 14 positions matching TRBD2. The CDR3 extends over 17 amino acids. Here the CDR3 DNA reads TGTGCCATCAGTACGACTAGCGGGGGGGCCTACCAAGAGACCCAGTACTTC. It translates to CAISTTSGGAYQETQYF.

This clonotype was seen at least ten times. V is TRBV28 and J is TRBJ2-7; 9 positions match TRBD1. Germline CDR1 and CDR2: MDHEN and SYDVKM. The CDR3 length is 16 residues. With V trimmed by 2 bases and J by 3 bases, 8 bases remained unmatched. In nucleotides, the CDR3 is TGTGCCAGCAGTTTACCGGGACAGGGTGGGGGCTACGAGCAGTACTTC. Translating gives CASSLPGQGGGYEQYF.

CDR3 residues: CASSLGRGVSYEQYF. The CDR3, as DNA: TGTGCCAGCAGCTTGGGGCGGGGGGTTTCCTACGAGCAGTACTTC. The chain combines TRBV5-4 with TRBJ2-7, with 8 nucleotides matching TRBD2. The V gene's germline CDR1 is SGHNT and CDR2 YYREEE (reference sequence). After removal of 0 bases from V and 1 base from J, the junction contained 3 bases not matched to a gene. The CDR3 has 15 residues.

This clonotype was seen many times. This chain uses TRBV25-1 with TRBJ2-5; D possibly corresponds to TRBD2 (6 bases). Deletions cut 11 bases from V and 4 bases from J, with 17 bases between. The germline V gene encodes CDR1 MGHDK and CDR2 SYGVNS. The CDR3 totals 13 residues. The CDR3, as DNA: TGTGCCGCCGGGGGAGTGGGGGGAGAGACCCAGTACTTC. This codes for CAAGGVGGETQYF.

The chain employs TRBV7-8 and TRBJ1-2; D unresolved. Germline-derived CDR1 and CDR2 are SGHVS and FQNEAQ. This CDR3 is 15 amino acids long. Trimming stripped 6 bases from V and 5 bases from J, with 19 bases between. CDR3 region: CASSPPEVLIYGYTF. In nucleotides, the CDR3 is TGTGCCAGCAGTCCCCCGGAGGTTTTGATTTATGGCTACACCTTC.

This clonotype appeared many times. The chain joins TRBV18 to TRBJ1-1; 7 nucleotides line up with TRBD1. The germline V gene encodes CDR1 KGHSH and CDR2 LQKENI. Germline trimming cut 4 bases from V and 0 bases from J; bases unmatched to any gene: 5. This CDR3 is 15 amino acids long. The CDR3 sequence is CASSQGTALNTEAFF. CDR3 DNA sequence: TGTGCCAGCTCACAGGGGACAGCATTGAACACTGAAGCTTTCTTT.

This clonotype was picked up many times. This rearrangement joins TRBV7-2 to TRBJ2-2; either TRBD1 or TRBD2 may fit D (7 bases each). The germline V gene has CDR1 SGHTA and CDR2 FQGNSA. V was clipped by 4 bases and J by 1 base, with 13 bases between them. This CDR3 region has 16 residues. In DNA, the CDR3 is TGTGCCAGCAGCTCCTCCAGGGGGGGGAACACCGGGGAGCTGTTTTTT. This codes for CASSSSRGGNTGELFF.